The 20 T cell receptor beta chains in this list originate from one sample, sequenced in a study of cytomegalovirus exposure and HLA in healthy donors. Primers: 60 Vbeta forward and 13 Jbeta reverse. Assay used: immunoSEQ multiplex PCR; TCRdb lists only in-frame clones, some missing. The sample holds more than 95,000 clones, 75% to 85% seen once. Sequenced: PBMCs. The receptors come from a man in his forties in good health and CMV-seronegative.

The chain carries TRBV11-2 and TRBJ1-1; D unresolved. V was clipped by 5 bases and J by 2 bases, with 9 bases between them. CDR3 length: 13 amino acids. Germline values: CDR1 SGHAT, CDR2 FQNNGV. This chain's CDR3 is CASSPTSNTEAFF. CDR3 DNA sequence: TGTGCCAGCAGCCCCACTAGTAACACTGAAGCTTTCTTT.

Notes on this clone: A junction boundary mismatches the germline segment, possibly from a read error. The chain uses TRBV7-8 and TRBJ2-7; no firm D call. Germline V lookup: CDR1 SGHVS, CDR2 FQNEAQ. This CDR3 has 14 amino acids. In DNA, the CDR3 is TGTGCCAGCAGCTTAGCTTACGACTCCAACGAGCAGTACTTC. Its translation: CASSLAYDSNEQYF. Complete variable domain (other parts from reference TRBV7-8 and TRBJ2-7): GAGVSQSPRYKVAKRGQDVALRCDPISGHVSLFWYQQALGQGPEFLTYFQNEAQLDKSGLPSDRFFAERPEGSVSTLKIQRTQQEDSAVYLCASSLAYDSNEQYFGPGTRLTVT.

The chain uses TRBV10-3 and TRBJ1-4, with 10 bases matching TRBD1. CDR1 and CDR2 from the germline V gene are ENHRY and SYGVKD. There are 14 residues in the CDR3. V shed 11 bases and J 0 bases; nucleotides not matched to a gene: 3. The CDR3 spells CAVGQGATNEKLFF. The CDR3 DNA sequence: TGTGCCGTCGGACAGGGGGCAACTAATGAAAAACTGTTTTTT.

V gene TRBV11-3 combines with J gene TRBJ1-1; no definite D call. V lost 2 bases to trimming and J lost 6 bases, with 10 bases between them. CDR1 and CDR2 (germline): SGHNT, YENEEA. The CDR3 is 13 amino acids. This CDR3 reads CASSLKGSAEAFF. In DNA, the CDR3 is TGTGCCAGCAGCTTAAAAGGGAGCGCTGAAGCTTTCTTT.

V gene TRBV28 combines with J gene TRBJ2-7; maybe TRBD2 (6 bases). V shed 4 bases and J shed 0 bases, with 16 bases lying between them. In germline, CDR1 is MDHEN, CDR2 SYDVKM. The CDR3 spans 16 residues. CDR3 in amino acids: CASSSLHRGTSYEQYF. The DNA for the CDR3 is TGTGCCAGCAGTTCCCTACATCGGGGGACCTCCTACGAGCAGTACTTC.

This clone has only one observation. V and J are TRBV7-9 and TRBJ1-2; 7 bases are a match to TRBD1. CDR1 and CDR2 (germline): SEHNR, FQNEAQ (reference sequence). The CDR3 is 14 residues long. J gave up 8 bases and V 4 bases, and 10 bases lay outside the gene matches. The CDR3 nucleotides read TGTGCCAGCAGCTACGAGACAGGGATTTGGGGCTACACCTTC. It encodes CASSYETGIWGYTF.

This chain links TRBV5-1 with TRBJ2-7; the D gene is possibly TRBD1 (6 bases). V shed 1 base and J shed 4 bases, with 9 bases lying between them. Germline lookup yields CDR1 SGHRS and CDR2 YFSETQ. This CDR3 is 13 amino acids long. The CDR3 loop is CASSLNRAYEQYF. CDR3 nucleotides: TGCGCCAGCAGCTTGAACAGGGCATACGAGCAGTACTTC. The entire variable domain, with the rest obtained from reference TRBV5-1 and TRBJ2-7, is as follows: KAGVTQTPRYLIKTRGQQVTLSCSPISGHRSVSWYQQTPGQGLQFLFEYFSETQRNKGNFPGRFSGRQFSNSRSEMNVSTLELGDSALYLCASSLNRAYEQYFGPGTRLTVT.

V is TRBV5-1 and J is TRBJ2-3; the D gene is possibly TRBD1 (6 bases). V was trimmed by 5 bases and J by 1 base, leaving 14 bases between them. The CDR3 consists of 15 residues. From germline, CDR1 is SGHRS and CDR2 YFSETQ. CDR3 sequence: CASSFQGSRTDTQYF. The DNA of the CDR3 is TGCGCCAGCAGTTTTCAGGGGAGCCGCACAGATACGCAGTATTTT.

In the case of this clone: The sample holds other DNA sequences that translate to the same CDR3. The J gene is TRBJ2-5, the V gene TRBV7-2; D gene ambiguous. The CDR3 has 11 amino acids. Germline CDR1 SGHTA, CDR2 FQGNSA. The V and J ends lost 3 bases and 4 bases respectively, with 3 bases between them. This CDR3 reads CASSFRETQYF. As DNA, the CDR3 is TGTGCCAGCAGCTTTAGAGAGACCCAGTACTTC.

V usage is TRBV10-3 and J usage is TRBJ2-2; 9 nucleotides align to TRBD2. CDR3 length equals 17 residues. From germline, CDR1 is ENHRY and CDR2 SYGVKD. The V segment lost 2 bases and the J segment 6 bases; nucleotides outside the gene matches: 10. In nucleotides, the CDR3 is TGTGCCATCAGTGAGGGGGCCAGCGGGGGGTCTGCCGGGGAGCTGTTTTTT. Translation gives CAISEGASGGSAGELFF.

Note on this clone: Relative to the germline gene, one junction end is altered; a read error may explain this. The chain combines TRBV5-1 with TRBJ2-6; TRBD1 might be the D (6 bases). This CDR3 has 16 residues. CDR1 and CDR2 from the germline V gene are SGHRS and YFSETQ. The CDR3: CASSPDTGSGANGLTF. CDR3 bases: TGCGCCAGCAGCCCTGATACAGGGTCTGGGGCCAACGGCCTGACTTTC.

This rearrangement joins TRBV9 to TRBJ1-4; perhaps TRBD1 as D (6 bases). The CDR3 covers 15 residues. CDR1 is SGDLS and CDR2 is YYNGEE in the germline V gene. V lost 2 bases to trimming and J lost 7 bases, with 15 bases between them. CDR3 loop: CASSVAGGRVEKLFF. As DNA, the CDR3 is TGTGCCAGCAGCGTCGCCGGGGGGCGCGTTGAAAAACTGTTTTTT.

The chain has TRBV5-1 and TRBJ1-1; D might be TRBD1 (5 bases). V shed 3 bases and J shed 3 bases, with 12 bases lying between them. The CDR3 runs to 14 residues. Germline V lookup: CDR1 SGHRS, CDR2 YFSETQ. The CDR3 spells CASSYSGEHTEAFF. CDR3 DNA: TGCGCCAGCAGCTATTCGGGGGAGCACACTGAAGCTTTCTTT.

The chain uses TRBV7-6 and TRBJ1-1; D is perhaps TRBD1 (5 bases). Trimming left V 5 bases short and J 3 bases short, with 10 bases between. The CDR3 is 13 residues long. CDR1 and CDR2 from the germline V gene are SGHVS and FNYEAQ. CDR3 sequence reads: CASSRGGDTEAFF. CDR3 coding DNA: TGTGCCAGCAGCCGGGGAGGGGACACTGAAGCTTTCTTT.

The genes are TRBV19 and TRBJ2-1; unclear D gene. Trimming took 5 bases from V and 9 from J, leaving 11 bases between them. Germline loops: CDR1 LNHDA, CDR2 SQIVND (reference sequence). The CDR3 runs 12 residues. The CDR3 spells CASSVPSAEQFF. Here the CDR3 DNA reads TGTGCCAGTAGTGTTCCCAGCGCTGAGCAGTTCTTC.

The DNA of the CDR3 is TGTGCCAGCAGCTTGGAAGCGGGGGGGCACTATGAGCAGTTCTTC. Translation gives CASSLEAGGHYEQFF. The rearrangement joins TRBV5-6 to TRBJ2-1; 10 nucleotides match TRBD2. V gave up 0 bases and J gave up 8 bases; unmatched junction bases: 5. CDR1 SGHDT and CDR2 YYEEEE come from the germline V gene. The CDR3 runs to 15 residues.

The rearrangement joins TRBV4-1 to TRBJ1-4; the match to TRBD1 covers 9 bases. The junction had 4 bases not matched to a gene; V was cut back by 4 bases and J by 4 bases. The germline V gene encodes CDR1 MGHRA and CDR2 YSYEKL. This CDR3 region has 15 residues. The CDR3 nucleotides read TGCGCCAGCAGCCCTGACAGGGGGAATAATGAAAAACTGTTTTTT. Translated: CASSPDRGNNEKLFF.

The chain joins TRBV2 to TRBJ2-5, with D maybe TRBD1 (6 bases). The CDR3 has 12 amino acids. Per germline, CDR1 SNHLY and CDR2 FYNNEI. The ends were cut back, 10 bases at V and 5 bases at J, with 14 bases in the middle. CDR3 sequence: CATRTVWETQYF. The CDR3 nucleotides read TGTGCCACCAGGACAGTTTGGGAGACCCAGTACTTC.

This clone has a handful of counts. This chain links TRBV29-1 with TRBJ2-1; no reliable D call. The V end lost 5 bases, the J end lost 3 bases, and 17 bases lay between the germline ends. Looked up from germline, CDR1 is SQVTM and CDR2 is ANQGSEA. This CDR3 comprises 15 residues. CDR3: CSVRGERVGYNEQFF. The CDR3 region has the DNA TGCAGCGTTCGAGGTGAACGAGTGGGCTACAATGAGCAGTTCTTC.

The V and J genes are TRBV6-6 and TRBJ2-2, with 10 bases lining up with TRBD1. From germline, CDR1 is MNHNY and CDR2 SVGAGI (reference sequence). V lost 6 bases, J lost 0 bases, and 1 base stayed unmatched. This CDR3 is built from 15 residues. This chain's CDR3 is CASRGQGANTGELFF. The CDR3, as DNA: TGTGCCAGCAGAGGACAGGGGGCGAACACCGGGGAGCTGTTTTTT.